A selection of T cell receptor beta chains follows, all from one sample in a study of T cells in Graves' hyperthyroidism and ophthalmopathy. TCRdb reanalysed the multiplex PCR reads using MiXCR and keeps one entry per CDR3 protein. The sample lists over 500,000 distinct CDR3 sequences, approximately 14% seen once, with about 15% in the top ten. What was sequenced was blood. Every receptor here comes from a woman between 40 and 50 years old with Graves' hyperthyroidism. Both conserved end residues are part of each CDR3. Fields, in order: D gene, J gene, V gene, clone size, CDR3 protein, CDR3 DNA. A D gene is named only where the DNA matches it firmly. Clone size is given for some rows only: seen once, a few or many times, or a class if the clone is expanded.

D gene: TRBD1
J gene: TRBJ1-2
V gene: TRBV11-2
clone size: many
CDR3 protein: CASSSAQGANYGYTF
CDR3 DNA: TGTGCCAGCAGTTCCGCCCAGGGGGCGAACTATGGCTACACCTTC

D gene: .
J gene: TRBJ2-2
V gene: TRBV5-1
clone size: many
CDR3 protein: CASSLGNGDSGELFF
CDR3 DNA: TGCGCCAGCAGCTTGGGGAACGGGGATTCCGGGGAGCTGTTTTTT

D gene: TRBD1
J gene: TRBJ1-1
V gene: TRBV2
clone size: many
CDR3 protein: CAIQGVETEAFF
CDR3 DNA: TGTGCCATTCAGGGGGTAGAAACTGAAGCTTTCTTT

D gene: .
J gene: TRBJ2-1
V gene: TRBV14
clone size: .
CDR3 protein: CASSQVPVPYNEQFF
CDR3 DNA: TGTGCCAGCAGCCAAGTTCCAGTCCCCTACAATGAGCAGTTCTTC

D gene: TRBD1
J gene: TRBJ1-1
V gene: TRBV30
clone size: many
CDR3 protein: CAWTKEQLFRGSEAFF
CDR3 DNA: TGTGCCTGGACAAAAGAACAACTATTCAGGGGGAGTGAAGCTTTCTTT

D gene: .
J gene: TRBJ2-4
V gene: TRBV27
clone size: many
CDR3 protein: CADQGGRNIQYF
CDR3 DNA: TGTGCCGACCAGGGGGGGCGAAACATTCAGTACTTC

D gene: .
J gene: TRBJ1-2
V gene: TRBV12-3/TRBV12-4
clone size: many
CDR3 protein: CASNADERTYGYTF
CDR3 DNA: TGTGCCAGCAACGCCGATGAGCGGACCTATGGCTACACCTTC

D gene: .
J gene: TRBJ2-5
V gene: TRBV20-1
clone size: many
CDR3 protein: CSATPLEPGIVETQYF
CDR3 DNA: TGCAGTGCAACCCCCCTCGAGCCAGGGATTGTGGAGACCCAGTACTTC

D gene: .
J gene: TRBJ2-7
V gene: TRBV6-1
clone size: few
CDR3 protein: CASRRTASSYEQYF
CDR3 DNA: TGTGCCAGCAGGAGGACGGCCAGCTCCTACGAGCAGTACTTC

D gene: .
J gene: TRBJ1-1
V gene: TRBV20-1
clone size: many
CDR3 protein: CSAPSGLGNTEAFF
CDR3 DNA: TGCAGTGCGCCGTCTGGTCTGGGTAACACTGAAGCTTTCTTT

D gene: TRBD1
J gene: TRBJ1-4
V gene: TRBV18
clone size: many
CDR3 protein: CASSGTASEKLFF
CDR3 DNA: TGTGCCAGCTCCGGGACAGCGTCCGAAAAACTGTTTTTT

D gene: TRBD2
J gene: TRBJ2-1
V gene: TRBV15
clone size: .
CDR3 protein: CATSSPTSGSLYNEQFF
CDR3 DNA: TGTGCCACCAGCAGCCCGACTAGCGGGAGTCTGTACAATGAGCAGTTCTTC

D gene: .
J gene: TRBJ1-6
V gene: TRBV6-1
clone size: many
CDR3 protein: CASSLAGVNSPLHF
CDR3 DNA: TGTGCCAGCAGTTTAGCAGGGGTTAATTCACCCCTCCACTTT

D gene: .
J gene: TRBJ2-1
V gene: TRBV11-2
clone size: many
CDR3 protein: CASSLVRASRLPYNEQFF
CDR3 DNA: TGTGCCAGCAGCTTAGTCCGGGCTAGCAGACTTCCCTACAATGAGCAGTTCTTC

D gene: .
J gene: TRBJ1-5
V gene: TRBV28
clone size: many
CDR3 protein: CASNDQRGQPQHF
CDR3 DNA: TGTGCCAGCAACGATCAGAGGGGTCAGCCCCAGCATTTT

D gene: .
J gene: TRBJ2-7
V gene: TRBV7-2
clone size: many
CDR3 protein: CASSPQEYSTRYEQYF
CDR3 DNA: TGTGCCAGCAGCCCCCAGGAGTACTCGACGAGATACGAGCAGTACTTC

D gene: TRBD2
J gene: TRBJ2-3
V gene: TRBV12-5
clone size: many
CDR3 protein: CASGPTASGVTDTQYF
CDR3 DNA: TGTGCTAGTGGTCCCACCGCTAGCGGAGTCACAGATACGCAGTATTTT

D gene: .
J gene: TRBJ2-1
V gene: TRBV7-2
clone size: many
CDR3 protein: CASSTGSSNEQFF
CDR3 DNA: TGTGCCAGCAGCACAGGGTCCAGCAATGAGCAGTTCTTC

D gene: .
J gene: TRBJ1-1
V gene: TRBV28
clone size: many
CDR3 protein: CASSTETGGTEAFF
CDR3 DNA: TGTGCCAGCAGTACCGAGACAGGAGGCACTGAAGCTTTCTTT

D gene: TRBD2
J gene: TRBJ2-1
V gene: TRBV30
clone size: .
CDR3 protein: CALRTSGSGNEQFF
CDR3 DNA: TGTGCCTTGAGGACTAGCGGGAGTGGGAATGAGCAGTTCTTC

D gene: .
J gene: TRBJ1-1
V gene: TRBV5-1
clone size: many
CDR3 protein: CASSLGYPTTTDKAFF
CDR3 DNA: TGCGCCAGCAGCTTGGGATACCCGACGACAACCGATAAAGCTTTCTTT

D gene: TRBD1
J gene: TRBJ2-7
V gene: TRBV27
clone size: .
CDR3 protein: CASSSHLNLVRDRGYYEQYF
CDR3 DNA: TGTGCCAGCAGTTCCCATCTCAACCTAGTCCGGGACAGGGGGTACTACGAGCAGTACTTC

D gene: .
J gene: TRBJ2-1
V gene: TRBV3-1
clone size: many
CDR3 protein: CASSQGRHTNNEQFF
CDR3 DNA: TGTGCCAGCAGCCAAGGGCGTCACACCAACAATGAGCAGTTCTTC

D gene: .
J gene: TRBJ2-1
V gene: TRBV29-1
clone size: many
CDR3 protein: CSVRTSTGSSYNEQFF
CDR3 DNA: TGCAGCGTTCGAACCTCCACAGGGAGCTCCTACAATGAGCAGTTCTTC

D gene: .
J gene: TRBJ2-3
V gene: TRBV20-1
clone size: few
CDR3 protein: CSASYRTEGDTQYF
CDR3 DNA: TGCAGTGCTAGTTACCGGACGGAGGGAGATACGCAGTATTTT

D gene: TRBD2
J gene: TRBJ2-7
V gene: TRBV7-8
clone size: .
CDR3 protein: CASSQEPSGRIPDEQYF
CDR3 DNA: TGCGCCAGCAGCCAAGAACCTAGCGGGAGAATACCGGACGAGCAGTACTTC

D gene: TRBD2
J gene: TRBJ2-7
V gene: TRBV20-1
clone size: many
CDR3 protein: CSARVAGEDEQYF
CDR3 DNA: TGCAGTGCTAGAGTAGCGGGAGAAGACGAGCAGTACTTC

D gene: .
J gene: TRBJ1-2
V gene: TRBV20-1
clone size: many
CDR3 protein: CSARDPGRVDGYTF
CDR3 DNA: TGCAGTGCTAGAGATCCAGGGAGAGTCGATGGCTACACCTTC

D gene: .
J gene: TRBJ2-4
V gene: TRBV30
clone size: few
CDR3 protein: CAWSVSSAKNIQCF
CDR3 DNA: TGTGCCTGGAGTGTGTCGTCCGCCAAAAACATTCAGTGCTTC

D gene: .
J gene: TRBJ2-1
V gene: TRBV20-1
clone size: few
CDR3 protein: CSARREPGGEQFF
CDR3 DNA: TGCAGTGCTAGAAGGGAACCCGGCGGTGAGCAGTTCTTC

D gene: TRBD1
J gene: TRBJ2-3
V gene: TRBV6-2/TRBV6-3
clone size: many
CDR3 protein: CASSDRGFTDTQYF
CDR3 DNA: TGTGCCAGCAGTGACAGGGGGTTCACAGATACGCAGTATTTT

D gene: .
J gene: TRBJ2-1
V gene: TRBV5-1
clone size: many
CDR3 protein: CASSLFGDEQFF
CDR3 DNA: TGCGCCAGCAGCTTGTTCGGGGATGAGCAGTTCTTC

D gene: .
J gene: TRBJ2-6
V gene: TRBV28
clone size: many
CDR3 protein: CASSIGDQGNVLTF
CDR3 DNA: TGTGCCAGCAGCATAGGGGACCAGGGCAACGTCCTGACTTTC

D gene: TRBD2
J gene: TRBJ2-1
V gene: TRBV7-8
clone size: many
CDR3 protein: CASSLGGRGLNEQFF
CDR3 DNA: TGTGCCAGCAGCTTAGGGGGGAGGGGCCTCAATGAGCAGTTCTTC

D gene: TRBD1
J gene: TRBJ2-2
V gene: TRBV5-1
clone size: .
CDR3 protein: CASSTGQGVLFF
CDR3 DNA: TGCGCCAGCAGCACGGGACAGGGTGTGCTGTTTTTT

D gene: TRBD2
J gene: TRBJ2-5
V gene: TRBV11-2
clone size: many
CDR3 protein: CASSFTSGGYQETQYF
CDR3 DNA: TGTGCCAGCAGCTTCACTAGCGGGGGCTACCAAGAGACCCAGTACTTC

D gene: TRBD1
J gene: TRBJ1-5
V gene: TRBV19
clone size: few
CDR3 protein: CASQRSRQGNQPQHF
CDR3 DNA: TGTGCCAGTCAAAGAAGTAGACAGGGGAATCAGCCCCAGCATTTT

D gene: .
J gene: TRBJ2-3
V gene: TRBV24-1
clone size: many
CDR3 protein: CATSDWQFGTDTQYF
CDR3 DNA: TGTGCCACCAGTGATTGGCAGTTTGGCACAGATACGCAGTATTTT

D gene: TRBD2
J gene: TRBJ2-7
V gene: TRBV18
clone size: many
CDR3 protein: CASSSTSVLSYEQYF
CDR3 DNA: TGTGCCAGCTCTTCTACTAGCGTTCTCTCCTACGAGCAGTACTTC

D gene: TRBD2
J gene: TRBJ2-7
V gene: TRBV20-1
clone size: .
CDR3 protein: CSAKGTSGSGYEQYF
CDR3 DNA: TGCAGTGCTAAAGGGACTAGCGGGAGTGGCTACGAGCAGTACTTC

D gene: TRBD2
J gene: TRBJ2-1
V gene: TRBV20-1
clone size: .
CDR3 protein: CSARDRWGLAGENEQFF
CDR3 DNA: TGCAGTGCTAGAGATAGGTGGGGTCTAGCGGGAGAAAATGAGCAGTTCTTC

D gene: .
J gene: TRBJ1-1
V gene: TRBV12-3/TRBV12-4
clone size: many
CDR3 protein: CASTPLGERENTEAFF
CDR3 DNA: TGTGCCAGCACACCTTTAGGGGAAAGGGAGAACACTGAAGCTTTCTTT